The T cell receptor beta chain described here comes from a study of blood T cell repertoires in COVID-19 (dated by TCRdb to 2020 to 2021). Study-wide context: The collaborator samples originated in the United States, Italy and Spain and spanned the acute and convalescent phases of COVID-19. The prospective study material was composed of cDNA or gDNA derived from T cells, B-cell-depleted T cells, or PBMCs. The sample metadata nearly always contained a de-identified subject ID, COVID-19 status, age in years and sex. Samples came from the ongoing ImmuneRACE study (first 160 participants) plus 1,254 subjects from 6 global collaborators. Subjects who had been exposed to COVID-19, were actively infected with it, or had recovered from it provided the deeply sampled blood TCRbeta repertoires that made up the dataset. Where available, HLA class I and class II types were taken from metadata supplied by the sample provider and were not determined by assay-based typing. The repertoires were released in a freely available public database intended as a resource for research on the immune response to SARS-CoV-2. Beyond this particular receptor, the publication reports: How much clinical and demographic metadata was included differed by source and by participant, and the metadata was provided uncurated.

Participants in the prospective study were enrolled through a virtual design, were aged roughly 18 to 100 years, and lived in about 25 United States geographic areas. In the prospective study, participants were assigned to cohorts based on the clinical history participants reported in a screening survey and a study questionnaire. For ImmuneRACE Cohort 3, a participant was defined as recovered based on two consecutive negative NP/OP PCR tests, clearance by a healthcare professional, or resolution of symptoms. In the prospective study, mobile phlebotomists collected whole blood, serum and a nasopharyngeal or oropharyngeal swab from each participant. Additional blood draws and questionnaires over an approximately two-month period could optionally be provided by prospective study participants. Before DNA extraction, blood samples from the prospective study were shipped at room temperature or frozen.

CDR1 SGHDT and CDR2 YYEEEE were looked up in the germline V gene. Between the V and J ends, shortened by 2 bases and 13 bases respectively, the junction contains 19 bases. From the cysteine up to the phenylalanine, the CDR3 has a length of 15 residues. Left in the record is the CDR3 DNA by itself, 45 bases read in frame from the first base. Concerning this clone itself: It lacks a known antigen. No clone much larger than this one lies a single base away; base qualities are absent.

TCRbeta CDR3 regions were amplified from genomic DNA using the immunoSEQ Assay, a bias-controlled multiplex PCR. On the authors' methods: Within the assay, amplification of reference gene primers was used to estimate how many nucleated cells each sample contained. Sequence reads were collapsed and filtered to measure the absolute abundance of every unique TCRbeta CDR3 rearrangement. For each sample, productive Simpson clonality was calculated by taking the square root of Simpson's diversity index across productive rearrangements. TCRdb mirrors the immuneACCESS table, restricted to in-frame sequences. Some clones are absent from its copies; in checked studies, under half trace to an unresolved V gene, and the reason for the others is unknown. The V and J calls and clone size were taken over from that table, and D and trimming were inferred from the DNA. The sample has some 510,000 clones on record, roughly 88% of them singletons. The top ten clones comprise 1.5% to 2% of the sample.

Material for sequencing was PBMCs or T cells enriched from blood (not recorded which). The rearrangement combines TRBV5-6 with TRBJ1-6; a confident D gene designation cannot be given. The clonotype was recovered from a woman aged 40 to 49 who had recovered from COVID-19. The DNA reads TGTGCCAGCAGCTTTGGCTTGGGTTTCCTGAGGCCCCTCCACTTT. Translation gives CASSFGLGFLRPLHF.